This TCR beta chain was obtained from a study of T cells in Graves' hyperthyroidism and ophthalmopathy. V lost 3 bases to trimming and J lost 8 bases, with 17 bases between them. CDR1 and CDR2 from the germline V gene are MDHEN and SYDVKM. The CDR3 covers 15 residues. This clonotype was counted ten times or more. Using RNA transcripts as the source, TCR beta CDR3 regions were amplified. HTBI primers were the set used in a first-round RT-PCR of the TCR CDR3. TCRdb fed the multiplex PCR reads into MiXCR, producing one record per CDR3 protein. This sample has around 300,000 distinct CDR3 sequences, with approximately 14% found just once.

The clonotype comes from a woman aged 25 to 39 with Graves' hyperthyroidism. The J gene is TRBJ2-1, the V gene TRBV28; D tentatively fits TRBD1 or TRBD2 (5 bases each). Sequencing was performed on blood. DNA for the CDR3: TGTGCCAGCAGTTTTGAGTGGGGGTTAAGGGATGAGCAGTTCTTC. Translated: CASSFEWGLRDEQFF.